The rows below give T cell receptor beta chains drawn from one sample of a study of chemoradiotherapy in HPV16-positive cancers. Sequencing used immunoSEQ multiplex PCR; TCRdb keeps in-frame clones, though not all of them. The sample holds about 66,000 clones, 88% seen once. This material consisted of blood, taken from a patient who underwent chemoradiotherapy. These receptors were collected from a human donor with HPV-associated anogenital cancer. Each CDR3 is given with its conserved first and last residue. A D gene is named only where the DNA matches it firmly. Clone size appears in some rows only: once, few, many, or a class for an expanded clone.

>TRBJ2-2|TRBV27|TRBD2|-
CASSGTSGSGELFF
TGTGCCAGCAGTGGGACTAGCGGGTCCGGGGAGCTGTTTTTT
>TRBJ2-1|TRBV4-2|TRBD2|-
CASRPSAGAGNEQFF
TGTGCCAGCAGACCCTCAGCGGGAGCGGGGAATGAGCAGTTCTTC
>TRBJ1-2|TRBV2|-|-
CASSVLGSGGVGYTF
TGTGCCAGCAGTGTCCTCGGGAGTGGTGGCGTTGGCTACACCTTC
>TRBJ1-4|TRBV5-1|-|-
CASRTGGDEKLFF
TGCGCCAGCAGGACAGGAGGGGATGAAAAACTGTTTTTT
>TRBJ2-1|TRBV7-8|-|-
CASSLALGAVNEQFF
TGTGCCAGCAGCTTAGCACTAGGGGCGGTCAATGAGCAGTTCTTC
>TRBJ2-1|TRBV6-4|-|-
CASSQRGYNEQFF
TGTGCCAGCAGCCAACGTGGGTACAATGAGCAGTTCTTC
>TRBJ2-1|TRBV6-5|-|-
CPSSYNEQFF
TGTCCATCCTCCTACAATGAGCAGTTCTTC
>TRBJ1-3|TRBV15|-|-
CATSKRTAGNTIYF
TGTGCCACCAGCAAACGGACAGCTGGAAACACCATATATTTT
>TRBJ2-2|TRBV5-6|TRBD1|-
CASSRFRQGGTGELFF
TGTGCCAGCAGCCGATTCAGACAGGGCGGAACCGGGGAGCTGTTTTTT
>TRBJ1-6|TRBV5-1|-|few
CASSLGAANNSPLHF
TGCGCCAGCAGCTTGGGTGCCGCCAATAATTCACCCCTCCACTTT
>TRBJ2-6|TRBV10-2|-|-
CASRPPGASGANVLTF
TGCGCCAGCAGACCCCCAGGCGCCAGTGGGGCCAACGTCCTGACTTTC
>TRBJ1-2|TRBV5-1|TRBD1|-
CASSSGQGAYSYGYTF
TGCGCCAGCAGCTCCGGACAGGGGGCCTATAGCTATGGCTACACCTTC
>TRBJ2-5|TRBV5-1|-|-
CASSYQETQYF
TGCGCCAGCAGTTACCAAGAGACCCAGTACTTC
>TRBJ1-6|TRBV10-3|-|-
CAISEPNSPLHF
TGTGCCATCAGTGAGCCGAATTCACCCCTCCACTTT
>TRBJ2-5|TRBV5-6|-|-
CASSLVGETQYF
TGTGCCAGCAGCTTGGTAGGAGAGACCCAGTACTTC
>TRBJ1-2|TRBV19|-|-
CASSDGYTNYGYTF
TGTGCCAGTAGTGATGGGTACACTAACTATGGCTACACCTTC
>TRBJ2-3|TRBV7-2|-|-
CASSPDLYTQYF
TGTGCCAGCAGCCCGGACCTTTATACGCAGTATTTT
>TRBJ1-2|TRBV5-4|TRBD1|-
CASSSRDRDFGYTF
TGTGCCAGCAGCTCCCGGGACAGGGACTTTGGCTACACCTTC
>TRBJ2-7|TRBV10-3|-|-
CAIGRGAVHEQYF
TGTGCCATAGGGCGAGGGGCCGTTCACGAGCAGTACTTC
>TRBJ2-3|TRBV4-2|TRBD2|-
CASSQDGGGGGAPTDTQYF
TGTGCCAGCAGCCAAGATGGAGGGGGCGGGGGGGCACCGACAGATACGCAGTATTTT
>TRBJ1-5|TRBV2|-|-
CASSLVGVRAINQPQHF
TGTGCCAGCAGTTTGGTTGGTGTCAGGGCGATCAATCAGCCCCAGCATTTT
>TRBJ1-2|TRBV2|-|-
CASSEGQNYGYTF
TGTGCCAGCAGTGAGGGGCAGAACTATGGCTACACCTTC
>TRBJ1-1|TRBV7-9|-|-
CASSYQNTEAFF
TGTGCCAGCAGCTATCAGAACACTGAAGCTTTCTTT
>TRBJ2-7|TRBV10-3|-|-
CAISESKGGSYEQYF
TGTGCCATCAGTGAGTCTAAGGGTGGGTCCTACGAGCAGTACTTC
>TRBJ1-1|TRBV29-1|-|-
CSALTEPGEAFF
TGCAGCGCCCTGACAGAACCCGGGGAAGCTTTCTTT
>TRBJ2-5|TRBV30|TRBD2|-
CAQSSGGPPAAQYF
TGTGCCCAATCTAGCGGGGGACCTCCGGCGGCCCAGTACTTC
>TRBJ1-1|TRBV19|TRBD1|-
CASATGVGTEAFF
TGTGCCAGTGCGACAGGGGTTGGGACTGAAGCTTTCTTT